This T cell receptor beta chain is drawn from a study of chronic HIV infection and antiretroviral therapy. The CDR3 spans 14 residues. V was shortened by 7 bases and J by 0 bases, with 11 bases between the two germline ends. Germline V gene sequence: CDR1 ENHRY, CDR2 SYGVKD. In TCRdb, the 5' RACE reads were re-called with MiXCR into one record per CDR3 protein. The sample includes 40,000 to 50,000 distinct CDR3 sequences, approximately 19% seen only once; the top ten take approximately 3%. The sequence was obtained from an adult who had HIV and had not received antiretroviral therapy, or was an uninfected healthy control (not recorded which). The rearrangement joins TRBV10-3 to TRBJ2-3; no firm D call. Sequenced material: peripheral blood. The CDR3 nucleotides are TGTGCCATCAAGGAAGGGTTAAGCACAGATACGCAGTATTTT. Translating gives CAIKEGLSTDTQYF.